This T cell receptor (beta chain) was captured in a study of identical twins listed by TCRdb under 2016. Context from the whole study: To test whether fetal clonotypes persist, the study used deep sequencing on TCR alpha and beta repertoires from monozygotic twins, unrelated adults of various ages, and cord blood. To rule out contamination, the twin experiments were replicated at different times with different library preparation protocols.

What the work shows at the level of the full study, not this receptor alone: Abundant cord blood beta clonotypes carried fewer insertions; young adult naive repertoires showed a weaker similar trend, while memory repertoires showed none. Out-of-frame TCR alpha sharing in monozygotic twins was systematically underestimated by recombination models, whereas sharing between unrelated individuals was in agreement with the recombination models. Zero-insertion analyses could be partly confounded by invariant T cells such as MAIT and iNKT, although diverse VJ usage argued against such confounding for most clonotypes. In beta out-of-frame sequences, excess twin sharing was weaker, because having fewer shared sequences lowered the signal-to-noise ratio. Conclusions relied on cross-sectional statistical analysis, since the same donors could not be followed over many years. Out-of-frame TCR alpha sequences shared between twins showed an excess of low generation-probability sequences compared with coincidental sharing between unrelated individuals.

Every donor in the study was a healthy Caucasian. The twin cohort consisted of three pairs of female monozygotic twins, all aged roughly 18 to 30 years. Positive isolation kits from Invitrogen were used to isolate CD4+ and CD8+ T cell populations. The library was made by 5' RACE. The sample was run on an Illumina HiSeq 2000. Template switching added a universal primer binding site, and the final cDNA carried a unique molecular identifier that allowed TCR cDNA molecules to be counted accurately. Specific primers in the conserved constant-segment region were used to synthesize first-strand cDNA for the TCR alpha and beta chains. To control for contamination, every cDNA library carried two barcodes: a SMART-Mk sample barcode plus Illumina barcodes. TruSeq adapter sequences and Illumina sample barcodes were added in two successive PCR steps. TCR alpha and beta cDNA libraries were sequenced on the Illumina HiSeq platform with custom primers. As for the authors' bioinformatics: Raw reads were processed with MiGEC to extract unique molecular identifiers, and MiXCR was used to determine CDR3 positions. Recombination models were inferred per individual with the repgenHMM and IGoR tools using an EM algorithm. The analysis of shared clonotypes was done with the tcR package in R, with sharing normalized by the product of cloneset sizes. Out-of-frame nonproductive sequences were analyzed to study raw recombination free of thymic and clonal selection effects. The public reads were reanalyzed by TCRdb: fastp trimming at Q25, MiXCR alignment, in-frame beta chains only. Each entry merges the rows of one CDR3 protein and shows their most common DNA and genes. In this record, the V and J calls reflect TCRdb's handling and not the investigators' own analysis. A total of 450,000 or so distinct CDR3 sequences appear in this sample, 20% to 25% of them only once. Of the sample, roughly 3% falls within the top ten clones.

V is cut back by 0 bases and J by 6 bases, with 6 bases in the junction unmatched. From its cysteine to its phenylalanine, the CDR3 spans 15 amino acids. The CDR3 DNA has 45 bases and is translated from base 1. The germline V gene supplies CDR1 SGHDT and CDR2 YYEEEE. This clonotype showed up just once. Its binding antigen is unknown. Base qualities are not at hand, and no much larger clone is one base apart. A further study also used this sample, focusing on T cells expressing NK-cell markers. The second study reports: TCR beta-chain repertoires were profiled in sorted CD3+CD56+NKG2C+, CD3+CD56+NKG2C- and CD3+CD56-NKG2C+ T-cell subsets from eight donors. Of the eight sequenced donors, seven were found to be HCMV-seropositive and one was found to be HCMV-seronegative. In several experiments an anti-gammadeltaTCR antibody was added to restrict sorting to alphabetaTCR-expressing T cells. For six donors, the dominant CD3+CD56+NKG2C+ clonotypes were among the top 10 CD8+ clonotypes and accounted for roughly 1.0-7.5% of CD8+ T cells. Those dominant clonotypes were again the most abundant among CD3+CD56-NKG2C+ cells in a handful of donors, at about 25-65%. Whether the expanded NKG2C-expressing T cell clones were specific for HCMV antigens was left unclear. The eight sequenced donors were randomly selected healthy volunteers, three men and five women. To determine HCMV serostatus, a commercial ELISA kit was used to detect HCMV-specific IgG in serum. MIGEC handled demultiplexing of the reads and grouping by UMI, while MiTCR was used to assemble and quantify clonotypes. To exclude erroneous sequences, any TCR cDNA sequence not supported by at least two reads was discarded. Downstream repertoire analysis used the tcR package, and clonotypes were matched across fractions by CDR3 nucleotide sequence plus V segment. Antigen specificity was annotated against VDJdb with VDJmatch, allowing one amino acid substitution in CDR3.

The rearrangement combines TRBV5-6 with TRBJ2-1; TRBD1 matches 7 bases in the middle. This TCR was sampled from a woman under 30 in good health. Sample: CD4+ T cells sorted from blood. CDR3 loop: CASSLGGQIANEQFF. DNA sequence: TGTGCCAGCAGCTTGGGGGGACAGATCGCCAATGAGCAGTTCTTC.